Presented here are 28 T cell receptor beta chains from one specimen sequenced in a study of spatial heterogeneity in lung cancer. In TCRdb, the 5' RACE reads were re-called with MiXCR into one record per CDR3 protein. The sample has tens of thousands of distinct CDR3 sequences; 6% to 8% are singletons. The time point is: sample taken at primary tumor resection. Sequences were derived from PBMCs, sampled at surgery. The receptors were sampled from a male donor with early-stage non-small cell lung cancer.

This clonotype was detected many times. The chain joins TRBV7-2 to TRBJ2-2; 7 bases map to TRBD2. CDR1 and CDR2 from the germline V gene are SGHTA and FQGNSA. V lost 4 bases to trimming and J lost 0 bases; unmatched junction nucleotides: 5. This CDR3 has 16 residues. The CDR3 loop reads CASSSGGLANTGELFF. In nucleotides, the CDR3 is TGTGCCAGCAGCTCAGGAGGACTAGCGAACACCGGGGAGCTGTTTTTT.

This clonotype has a count of ten or more. V and J are TRBV29-1 and TRBJ2-3; D is tentatively TRBD1 or TRBD2 (5 bases each). V was trimmed by 6 bases and J by 4 bases, leaving 14 bases between them. This CDR3 spans 13 amino acids. The germline CDR1 and CDR2 sequences are SQVTM and ANQGSEA. The CDR3 region is CSVEVGAADTQYF. DNA of the CDR3: TGCAGCGTAGAGGTCGGGGCAGCAGATACGCAGTATTTT.

In this sample, this clonotype turned up many times. The CDR3 DNA sequence: TGTGCCAGCAGCTTAGGAAATTGGTGGGACAAGGCTGGAACTGAAGCTTTCTTT. This gives the protein CASSLGNWWDKAGTEAFF. The chain employs TRBV13 and TRBJ1-1; TRBD1 might be the D (6 bases). V shed 0 bases and J shed 5 bases, with 22 bases lying between them. CDR3 length equals 18 residues. Germline CDR1 is PRHDT and CDR2 is FYEKMQ (reference sequence).

This clonotype has a count of ten or more. The V gene is TRBV6-5, the J gene TRBJ2-7; possibly TRBD2 for D (6 bases). V dropped 6 bases and J dropped 5 bases, with 23 bases sitting between them. The CDR3 has 16 residues. Germline lookup yields CDR1 MNHEY and CDR2 SVGAGI. In nucleotides, the CDR3 is TGTGCCAGCAGCCCGCAGGGTATAGGGGAGGTCAACGAGCAGTACTTC. It encodes CASSPQGIGEVNEQYF.

This chain links TRBV20-1 with TRBJ2-1, with a possible D match to TRBD2 (6 bases). Trimming took off 5 bases at V and 4 bases at J, with 18 bases between the two ends. From germline, CDR1 is DFQATT and CDR2 SNEGSKA (reference sequence). The CDR3 consists of 15 residues. The CDR3 nucleotides are TGCAGTGCTGAGAAGGTAGCGGATATGTACAATGAGCAGTTCTTC. Encoded protein: CSAEKVADMYNEQFF.

This clonotype was seen many times. The chain couples TRBV10-3 to TRBJ1-1, with D possibly TRBD1 on 6 matching bases. CDR3 length equals 14 residues. The V end was cut by 4 bases, the J end by 4 bases, with 13 bases between. Germline V CDR1 and CDR2: ENHRY, SYGVKD. CDR3 residues: CAISAQGGGTEAFF. DNA for the CDR3: TGTGCCATCAGTGCACAGGGTGGGGGCACTGAAGCTTTCTTT.

This sequence joins TRBV29-1 and TRBJ2-5, with a weak D call TRBD2 (6 bases). V was cut by 5 bases and J by 3 bases, with 16 bases left in between. This CDR3 contains 14 residues. Germline V gene lookup returns CDR1 SQVTM and CDR2 ANQGSEA. The DNA for the CDR3 is TGCAGCGTTAACCGGGACGGAGGGAAAGAGACCCAGTACTTC. Amino acids: CSVNRDGGKETQYF.

This clonotype was counted a few times. The rearrangement joins TRBV12-3 or TRBV12-4 to TRBJ1-1; D remains ambiguous. This CDR3 is built from 13 residues. The germline V and J ends were trimmed by 6 bases and 0 bases, with 8 bases remaining between them. The CDR3 here is CASRGMMNTEAFF. CDR3 DNA: TGTGCCAGCAGGGGGATGATGAACACTGAAGCTTTCTTT.

This clonotype was counted between two and nine times. The rearrangement links TRBV20-1 to TRBJ2-5; 7 nucleotides agree with TRBD1. The V gene end was trimmed by 6 bases and the J gene end by 4 bases; junction bases not matched to a gene: 14. This CDR3 is built from 15 residues. Germline lookup yields CDR1 DFQATT and CDR2 SNEGSKA (reference sequence). The CDR3 here is CSADPTTGVGETQYF. Here the CDR3 DNA reads TGCAGTGCCGACCCAACAACAGGGGTGGGAGAGACCCAGTACTTC.

J is TRBJ2-3 and V is TRBV9; 9 nucleotides align to TRBD1. The V and J ends lost 3 bases and 4 bases, in that order; junction bases with no gene match: 6. The CDR3 length is 15 residues. Looked up from germline, CDR1 is SGDLS and CDR2 is YYNGEE. In nucleotides, the CDR3 is TGTGCCAGCAGCGAGCCCGGGACAGGGTCAGATACGCAGTATTTT. Translated: CASSEPGTGSDTQYF.

This clonotype was detected a few times. The V gene is TRBV18, the J gene TRBJ2-7; D may be TRBD1 or TRBD2 (5 bases each). This CDR3 comprises 15 residues. Per germline, CDR1 KGHSH and CDR2 LQKENI. V lost 2 bases, J lost 0 bases, and 11 bases lay in between. CDR3 loop: CASSPGAGSSYEQYF. CDR3 coding DNA: TGTGCCAGCTCACCAGGGGCAGGGAGCTCCTACGAGCAGTACTTC.

The V gene is TRBV3-1, the J gene TRBJ2-1, with D hard to call. The germline gives CDR1 LGHDT, CDR2 YNNKEL (reference sequence). Trimming removed 4 bases at V and 9 bases at J, with 13 bases between. The CDR3 has 13 amino acids. CDR3 residues: CASSRFYPGEQFF. CDR3 sequence (DNA): TGTGCCAGCAGCCGCTTCTATCCGGGTGAGCAGTTCTTC.

This clonotype was observed many times. This CDR3 is CASSNTGYLNEQFF. The CDR3 DNA follows: TGTGCCAGCAGTAATACAGGGTATCTCAATGAGCAGTTCTTC. The V call is TRBV6-4, the J call TRBJ2-1; D perhaps matches TRBD1 (6 bases). V was trimmed by 5 bases and J by 6 bases, leaving 14 bases between them. Germline lookup yields CDR1 MRHNA and CDR2 SNTAGT. This CDR3 is 14 amino acids long.

The chain employs TRBV27 and TRBJ2-3, with 7 bases aligning to TRBD2. The J segment lost 6 bases and the V segment lost 6 bases, leaving 3 bases of the junction unmatched. CDR3 length equals 12 residues. CDR1 is MNHEY and CDR2 is SMNVEV in the germline V gene (reference sequence). The CDR3 DNA sequence: TGTGCCAGCAGGGCTAGCGGTGATACGCAGTATTTT. Amino acid sequence: CASRASGDTQYF.

This clonotype was counted at least ten times. V usage is TRBV24-1 and J usage is TRBJ1-2, with D uncertain. Germline V lookup: CDR1 KGHDR, CDR2 SFDVKD. CDR3 length: 13 amino acids. V lost 4 bases to trimming and J lost 4 bases, with 9 bases between them. For the CDR3, the DNA is TGTGCCACCAGTGAAGGCGGATCCTATGGCTACACCTTC. Protein sequence: CATSEGGSYGYTF.

The rearrangement uses TRBV20-1 and TRBJ2-3; 14 positions match TRBD2. J gave up 3 bases and V 0 bases, and 2 bases lay outside the gene matches. The germline gives CDR1 DFQATT, CDR2 SNEGSKA (reference sequence). The CDR3 consists of 16 residues. CDR3 amino acids: CSARDRTSGGTDTQYF. The CDR3 region has the DNA TGCAGTGCTAGAGATCGGACTAGCGGGGGGACAGATACGCAGTATTTT.

A note on this clonotype: A read error is likely, as this CDR3 ends without the conserved phenylalanine or tryptophan. V and J are TRBV7-6 and TRBJ2-3; 8 nucleotides match TRBD2. Per germline, CDR1 SGHVS and CDR2 FNYEAQ. CDR3 length: 15 residues. J lost 3 bases, V lost 1 base, and 3 bases had no gene match. The CDR3 sequence: CASSLDQRETDTQYY. CDR3 coding DNA: TGTGCCAGCAGCTTAGACCAGCGGGAGACAGATACGCAGTATTAT.

This clonotype was counted ten times or more. The chain carries TRBV28 and TRBJ1-2, with D hard to call. The V and J ends lost 5 bases and 7 bases respectively, with 5 bases between them. The CDR3 runs to 10 residues. The germline V gene has CDR1 MDHEN and CDR2 SYDVKM. The CDR3 reads CASSHIGYTF. The CDR3 bases are TGTGCCAGCAGTCATATTGGCTACACCTTC.

This clonotype has ten or more counts. The rearrangement joins TRBV2 to TRBJ2-6; D is unclear. CDR3 size: 14 residues. The V end was cut by 8 bases, the J end by 0 bases, with 8 bases between. Germline V gene lookup returns CDR1 SNHLY and CDR2 FYNNEI. The CDR3 coding sequence is TGTGCCAGCCGGGCCGTCTCTGGGGCCAACGTCCTGACTTTC. It encodes CASRAVSGANVLTF.

This clonotype was counted between two and nine times. The chain links TRBV28 to TRBJ2-2; D uncertain. CDR1 MDHEN and CDR2 SYDVKM come from the germline V gene. The V gene lost 8 bases and the J gene lost 3 bases, with 7 bases spanning the gap. The CDR3 totals 12 residues. The CDR3 sequence is CASGSHTGELFF. Written as DNA, the CDR3 is TGTGCCAGCGGATCCCACACCGGGGAGCTGTTTTTT.

This clonotype was picked up many times. The rearrangement uses TRBV7-6 and TRBJ2-1; D could derive from TRBD1 or TRBD2 (6 bases each). This CDR3 region has 15 residues. V dropped 0 bases and J dropped 4 bases, with 10 bases sitting between them. Per germline, CDR1 SGHVS and CDR2 FNYEAQ. For the CDR3, the DNA is TGTGCCAGCAGCTTAGCCCCGGGGGCATACAATGAGCAGTTCTTC. Amino acids: CASSLAPGAYNEQFF. Based on the CDR3 plus reference TRBV7-6 and TRBJ2-1, the full variable domain is GAGVSQSPRYKVTKRGQDVALRCDPISGHVSLYWYRQALGQGPEFLTYFNYEAQQDKSGLPNDRFSAERPEGSISTLTIQRTEQRDSAMYRCASSLAPGAYNEQFFGPGTRLTVL.

This clonotype was seen ten or more times. This chain uses TRBV12-3 or TRBV12-4 with TRBJ2-1; D is possibly TRBD2 (6 bases). V was pared by 4 bases and J by 8 bases, with 21 bases between. The CDR3 extends over 16 amino acids. The CDR3 spells CASSSPNRRGFDEQFF. The DNA of the CDR3 is TGTGCCAGCAGTTCGCCCAACAGGAGGGGTTTCGATGAGCAGTTCTTC.

Ten or more counts support this clonotype. This chain joins TRBV12-3 or TRBV12-4 and TRBJ2-1; tentative D call: TRBD2 (5 bases). V was shortened by 3 bases and J by 4 bases, with 10 bases between the two germline ends. This CDR3 is built from 14 residues. As DNA, the CDR3 is TGTGCCAGCAGTTTTGAGGGCAGATACAATGAGCAGTTCTTC. Protein product: CASSFEGRYNEQFF.

This clonotype was found many times. V is TRBV28 and J is TRBJ1-2; D ambiguous. The CDR3 sequence is 11 residues long. CDR1 and CDR2 (germline): MDHEN, SYDVKM. The V end lost 11 bases, the J end lost 4 bases, and 11 bases lay between the germline ends. CDR3 DNA: TGTGCCGCCGGGAGCCTCTATGGCTACACCTTC. This encodes CAAGSLYGYTF.

This clonotype was seen at least ten times. This chain uses TRBV12-3 or TRBV12-4 with TRBJ2-4; no firm D call. This CDR3 contains 14 residues. V was trimmed by 6 bases and J by 3 bases, leaving 12 bases between them. The CDR3 is CASSPTGIKNIQYF. The CDR3 DNA reads as TGTGCCAGCAGCCCCACTGGGATCAAAAACATTCAGTACTTC.

This clonotype came up many times. The V call is TRBV3-1, the J call TRBJ2-7; D call uncertain. The CDR3 length is 12 residues. Germline V CDR1 and CDR2: LGHDT, YNNKEL (reference sequence). V was shortened by 5 bases and J by 7 bases, with 12 bases between the two germline ends. The CDR3 region has the DNA TGTGCCAGCAGCATGACCGGCAGTGAGCAGTACTTC. It codes for CASSMTGSEQYF.

DNA for the CDR3: TGTGCCAGCAGGGCTAGCGGGATTGGTATGGACGAGCAGTACGTC. It yields the protein CASRASGIGMDEQYV. The V gene is TRBV6-2 or TRBV6-3, the J gene TRBJ2-7, with 9 positions matching TRBD2. The CDR3 totals 15 residues. J gave up 5 bases and V 6 bases, and 11 bases lay outside the gene matches. Germline V CDR1 and CDR2: MNHEY, SVGEGT.

The chain joins TRBV1 to TRBJ2-1; the table's D call, TRBD2, has no DNA check behind it. TRBV1 is marked as a pseudogene. The CDR3 loop spans 20 amino acids. The CDR3 DNA reads TGCACCAGCAGCCAAGCTCTGGACCCTGTAGCGGGGGTTGCCTACAATGAGCAGTTCTTC. Amino acids: CTSSQALDPVAGVAYNEQFF.